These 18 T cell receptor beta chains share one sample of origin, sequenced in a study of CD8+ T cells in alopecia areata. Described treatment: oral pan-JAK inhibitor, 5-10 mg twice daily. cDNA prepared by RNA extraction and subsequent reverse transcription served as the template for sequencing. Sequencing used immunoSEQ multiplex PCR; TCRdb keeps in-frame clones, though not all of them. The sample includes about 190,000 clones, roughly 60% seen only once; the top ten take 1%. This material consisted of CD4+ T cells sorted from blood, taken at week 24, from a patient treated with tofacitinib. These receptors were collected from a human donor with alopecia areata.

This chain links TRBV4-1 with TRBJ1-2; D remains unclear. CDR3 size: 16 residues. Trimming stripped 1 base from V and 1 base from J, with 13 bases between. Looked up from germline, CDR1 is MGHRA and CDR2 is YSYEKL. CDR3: CASSQAVALNNYGYTF. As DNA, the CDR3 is TGCGCCAGCAGCCAAGCTGTGGCTCTTAATAACTATGGCTACACCTTC.

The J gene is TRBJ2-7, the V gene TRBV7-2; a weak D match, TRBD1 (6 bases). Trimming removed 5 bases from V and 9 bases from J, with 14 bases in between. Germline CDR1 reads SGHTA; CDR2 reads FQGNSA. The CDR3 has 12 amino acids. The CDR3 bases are TGTGCCAGCAGCCTAACACAGGGTGTGCAGTACTTC. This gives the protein CASSLTQGVQYF.

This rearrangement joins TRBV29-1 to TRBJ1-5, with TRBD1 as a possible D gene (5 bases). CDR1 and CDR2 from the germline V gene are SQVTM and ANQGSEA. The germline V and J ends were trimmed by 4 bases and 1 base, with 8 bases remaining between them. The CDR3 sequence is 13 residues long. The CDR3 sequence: CSVGGESNQPQHF. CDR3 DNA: TGCAGCGTTGGGGGGGAGAGCAATCAGCCCCAGCATTTT.

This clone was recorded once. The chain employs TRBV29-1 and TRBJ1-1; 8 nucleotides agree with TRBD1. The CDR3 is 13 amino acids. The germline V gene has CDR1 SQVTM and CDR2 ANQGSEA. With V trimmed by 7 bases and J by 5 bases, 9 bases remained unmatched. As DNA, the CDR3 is TGCAGCGCCGAATACAGGGGGGGAACTGAAGCTTTCTTT. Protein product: CSAEYRGGTEAFF.

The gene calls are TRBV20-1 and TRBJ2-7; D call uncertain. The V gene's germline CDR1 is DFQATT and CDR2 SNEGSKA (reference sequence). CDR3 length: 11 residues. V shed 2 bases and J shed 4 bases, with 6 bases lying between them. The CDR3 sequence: CSARSSYEQYF. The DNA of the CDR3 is TGCAGTGCTAGATCCTCGTACGAGCAGTACTTC.

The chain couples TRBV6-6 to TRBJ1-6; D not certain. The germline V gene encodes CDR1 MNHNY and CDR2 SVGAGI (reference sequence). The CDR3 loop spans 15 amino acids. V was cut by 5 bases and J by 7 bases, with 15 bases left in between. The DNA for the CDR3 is TGTGCCAGCAGTGTTACACGGGGAGCAAATTCACCCCTCCACTTT. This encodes CASSVTRGANSPLHF.

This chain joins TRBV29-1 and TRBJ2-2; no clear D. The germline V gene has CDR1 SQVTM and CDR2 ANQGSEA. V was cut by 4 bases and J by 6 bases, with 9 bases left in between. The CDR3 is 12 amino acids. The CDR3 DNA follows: TGCAGCGTTGGAGAAAGACCCGGGGAGCTGTTTTTT. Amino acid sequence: CSVGERPGELFF.

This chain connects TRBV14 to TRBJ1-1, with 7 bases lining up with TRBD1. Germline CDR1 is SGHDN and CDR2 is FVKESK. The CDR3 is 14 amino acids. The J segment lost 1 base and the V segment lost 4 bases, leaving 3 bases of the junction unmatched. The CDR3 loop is CASSPWTGNTEAFF. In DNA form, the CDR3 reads TGTGCCAGCAGCCCTTGGACAGGGAACACTGAAGCTTTCTTT.

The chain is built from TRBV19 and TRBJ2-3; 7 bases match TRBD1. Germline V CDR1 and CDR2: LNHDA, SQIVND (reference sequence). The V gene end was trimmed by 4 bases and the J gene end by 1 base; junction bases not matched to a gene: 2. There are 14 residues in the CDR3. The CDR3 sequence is CASSTGQGTDTQYF. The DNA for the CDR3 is TGTGCCAGTAGTACCGGACAGGGCACAGATACGCAGTATTTT.

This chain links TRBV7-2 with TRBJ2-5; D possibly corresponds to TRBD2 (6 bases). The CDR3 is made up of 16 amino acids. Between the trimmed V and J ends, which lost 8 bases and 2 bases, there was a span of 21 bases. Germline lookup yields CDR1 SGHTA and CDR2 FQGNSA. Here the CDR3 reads CASHVTPGVGQETQYF. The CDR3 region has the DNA TGTGCCAGCCATGTAACACCGGGGGTGGGGCAAGAGACCCAGTACTTC.

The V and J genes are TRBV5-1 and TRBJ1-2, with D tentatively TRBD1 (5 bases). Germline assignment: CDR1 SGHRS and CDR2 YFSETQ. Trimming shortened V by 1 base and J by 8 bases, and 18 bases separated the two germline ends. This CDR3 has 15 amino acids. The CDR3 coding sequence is TGCGCCAGCAGCTTGTCGGGGCGGGGCTCAACGGGCTACACCTTC. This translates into CASSLSGRGSTGYTF.

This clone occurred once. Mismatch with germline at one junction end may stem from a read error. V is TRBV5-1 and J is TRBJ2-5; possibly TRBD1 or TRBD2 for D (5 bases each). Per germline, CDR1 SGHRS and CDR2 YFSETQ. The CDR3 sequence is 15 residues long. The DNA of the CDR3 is TGCGCCAGCAGGTTGGAGCCCGGGACCCAAGAGACCCAGTACTTC. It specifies CASRLEPGTQETQYF.

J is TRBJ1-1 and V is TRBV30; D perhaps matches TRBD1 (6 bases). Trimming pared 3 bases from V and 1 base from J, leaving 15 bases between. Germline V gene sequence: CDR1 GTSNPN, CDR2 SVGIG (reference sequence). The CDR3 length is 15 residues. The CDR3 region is CAWSHRPRGNTEAFF. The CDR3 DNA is TGTGCCTGGAGCCATCGCCCCAGGGGGAACACTGAAGCTTTCTTT.

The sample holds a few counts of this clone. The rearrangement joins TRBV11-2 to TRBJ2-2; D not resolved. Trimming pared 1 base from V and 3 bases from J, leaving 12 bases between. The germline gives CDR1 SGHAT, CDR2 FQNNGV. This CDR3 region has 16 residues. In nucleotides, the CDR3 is TGTGCCAGCAGCTTAGGAGTCACATCCTACACCGGGGAGCTGTTTTTT. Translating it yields CASSLGVTSYTGELFF.

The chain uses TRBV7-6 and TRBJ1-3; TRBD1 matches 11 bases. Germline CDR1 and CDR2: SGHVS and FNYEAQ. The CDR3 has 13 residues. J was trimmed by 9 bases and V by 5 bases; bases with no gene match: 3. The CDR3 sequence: CASSRDRGSTIYF. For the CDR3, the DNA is TGTGCCAGCAGCCGGGACAGGGGGAGCACCATATATTTT.

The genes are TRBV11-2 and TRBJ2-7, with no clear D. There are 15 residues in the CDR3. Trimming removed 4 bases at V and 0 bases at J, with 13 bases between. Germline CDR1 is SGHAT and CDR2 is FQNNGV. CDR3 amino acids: CASSSGDAVSYEQYF. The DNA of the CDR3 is TGTGCCAGCAGCTCAGGCGATGCAGTCTCCTACGAGCAGTACTTC.

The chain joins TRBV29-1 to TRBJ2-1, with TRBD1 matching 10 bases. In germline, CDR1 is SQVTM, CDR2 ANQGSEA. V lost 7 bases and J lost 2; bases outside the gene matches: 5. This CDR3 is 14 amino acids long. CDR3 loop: CSASTGGAYNEQFF. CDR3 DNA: TGCAGCGCTTCGACAGGGGGCGCCTACAATGAGCAGTTCTTC.

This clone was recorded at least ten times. CDR3 in amino acids: CASSPPGPGKNIQYF. As DNA, the CDR3 is TGTGCCAGCAGCCCCCCAGGGCCCGGTAAAAACATTCAGTACTTC. V usage is TRBV5-6 and J usage is TRBJ2-4; D may be TRBD1 (5 bases). Germline CDR1 reads SGHDT; CDR2 reads YYEEEE. V lost 4 bases and J 4 bases, leaving 15 bases between the germline ends. The CDR3 runs to 15 residues.